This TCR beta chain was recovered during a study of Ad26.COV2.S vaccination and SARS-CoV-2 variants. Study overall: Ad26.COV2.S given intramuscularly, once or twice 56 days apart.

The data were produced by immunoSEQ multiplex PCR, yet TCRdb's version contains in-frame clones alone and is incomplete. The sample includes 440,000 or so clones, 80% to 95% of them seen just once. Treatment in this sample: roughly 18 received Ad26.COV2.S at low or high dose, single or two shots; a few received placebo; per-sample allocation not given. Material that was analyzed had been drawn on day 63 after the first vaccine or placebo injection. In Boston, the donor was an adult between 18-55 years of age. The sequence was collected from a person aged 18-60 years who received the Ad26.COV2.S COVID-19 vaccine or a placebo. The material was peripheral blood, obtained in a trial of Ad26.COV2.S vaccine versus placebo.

The CDR3 DNA is TGTGCCAGCATGACAGACACAGATACGCAGTATTTT. This gives the protein CASMTDTDTQYF. The chain has TRBV18 and TRBJ2-3; a possible D gene is TRBD1 (5 bases). The ends were cut back, 8 bases at V and 2 bases at J, with 8 bases in the middle. The CDR3 consists of 12 residues. Germline CDR1 KGHSH, CDR2 LQKENI.